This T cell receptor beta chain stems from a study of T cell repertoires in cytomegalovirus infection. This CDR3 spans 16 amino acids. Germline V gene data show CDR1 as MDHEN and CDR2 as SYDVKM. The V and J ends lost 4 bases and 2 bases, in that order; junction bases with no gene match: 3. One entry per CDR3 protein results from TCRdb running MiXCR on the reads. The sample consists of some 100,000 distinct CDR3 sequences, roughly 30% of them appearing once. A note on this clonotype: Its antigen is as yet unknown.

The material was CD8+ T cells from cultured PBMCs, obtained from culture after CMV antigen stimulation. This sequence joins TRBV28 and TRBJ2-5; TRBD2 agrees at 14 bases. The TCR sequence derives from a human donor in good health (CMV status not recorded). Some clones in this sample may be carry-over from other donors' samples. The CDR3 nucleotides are TGTGCCAGCAGTTATGGGACTAGCGGGAGTCAAGAGACCCAGTACTTC. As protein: CASSYGTSGSQETQYF.